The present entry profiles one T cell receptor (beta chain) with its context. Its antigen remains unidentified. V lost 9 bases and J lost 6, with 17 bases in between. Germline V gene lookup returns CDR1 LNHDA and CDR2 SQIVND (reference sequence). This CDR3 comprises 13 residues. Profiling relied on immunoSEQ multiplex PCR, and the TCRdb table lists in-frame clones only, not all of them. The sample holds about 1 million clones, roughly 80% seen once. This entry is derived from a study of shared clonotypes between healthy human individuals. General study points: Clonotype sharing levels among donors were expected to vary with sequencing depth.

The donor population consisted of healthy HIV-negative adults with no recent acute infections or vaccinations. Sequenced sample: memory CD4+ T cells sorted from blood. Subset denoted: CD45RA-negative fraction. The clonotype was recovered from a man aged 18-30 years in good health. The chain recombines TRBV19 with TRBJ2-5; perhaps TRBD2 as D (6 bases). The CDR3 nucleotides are TGTGCCAGCGGGGGATCAGCCAAACAGACCCAGTACTTC. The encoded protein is CASGGSAKQTQYF.